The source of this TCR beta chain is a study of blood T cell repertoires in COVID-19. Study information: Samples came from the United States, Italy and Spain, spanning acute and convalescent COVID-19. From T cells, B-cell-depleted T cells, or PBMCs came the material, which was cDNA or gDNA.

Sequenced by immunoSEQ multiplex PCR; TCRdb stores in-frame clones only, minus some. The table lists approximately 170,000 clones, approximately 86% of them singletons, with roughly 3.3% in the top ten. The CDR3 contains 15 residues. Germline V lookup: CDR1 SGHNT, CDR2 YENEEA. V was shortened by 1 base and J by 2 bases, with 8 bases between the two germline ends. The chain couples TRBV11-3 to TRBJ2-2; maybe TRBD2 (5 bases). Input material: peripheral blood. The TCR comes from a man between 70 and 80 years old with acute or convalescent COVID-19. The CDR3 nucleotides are TGTGCCAGCAGCTTAGCGGGAACTAACACCGGGGAGCTGTTTTTT. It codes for CASSLAGTNTGELFF.